The 27 T cell receptor beta chains below were found in one sample sequenced in a study of blood T cell repertoires in COVID-19. The table came from immunoSEQ multiplex PCR; TCRdb's copy has only in-frame clones and leaves some out. Among some 110,000 clones listed, 82% were seen once. Sequenced sample: peripheral blood. Every receptor here comes from a man between 60 and 70 years old with acute or convalescent COVID-19.

This clone appeared a few times. The chain carries TRBV6-2 or TRBV6-3 and TRBJ2-5, with 9 bases fitting TRBD1. From germline, CDR1 is MNHEY and CDR2 SVGEGT. CDR3 length equals 17 residues. The trim removed 0 bases at V and 5 bases at J, leaving 10 bases unmatched. The CDR3 bases are TGTGCCAGCAGTTACTCGAGGGACAGGGTTGGATTGGAGACCCAGTACTTC. It translates to CASSYSRDRVGLETQYF.

The chain combines TRBV3-1 (or the pseudogene TRBV3-2) with TRBJ2-3, with TRBD1 matching 7 bases. The germline gives CDR1 LGHDT, CDR2 YNNKEL (reference sequence). Trimming cost V 7 bases and J 1 base; bases outside gene matches: 5. The CDR3 is made up of 14 amino acids. CDR3 protein: CASNRGPRTDTQYF. As DNA, the CDR3 is TGTGCCAGCAACAGGGGACCCCGCACAGATACGCAGTATTTT.

The chain is built from TRBV7-9 and TRBJ1-1; 7 positions match TRBD1. This CDR3 region has 12 residues. V shed 5 bases, J shed 9 bases, and the junction held 6 bases outside the gene matches. CDR1 and CDR2 from the germline V gene are SEHNR and FQNEAQ (reference sequence). The CDR3 spells CASSPWDSQAFF. The DNA for the CDR3 is TGTGCCAGCAGCCCATGGGACAGCCAAGCTTTCTTT.

The genes are TRBV19 and TRBJ2-2; D gene unclear. V lost 5 bases and J lost 1, with 8 bases in between. Germline lookup yields CDR1 LNHDA and CDR2 SQIVND (reference sequence). The CDR3 is 14 amino acids. The CDR3 sequence: CASSEAENTGELFF. The CDR3 region has the DNA TGTGCCAGTAGTGAGGCAGAGAACACCGGGGAGCTGTTTTTT.

CDR3 loop: CASSMTPNTEAFF. In nucleotides, the CDR3 is TGTGCCAGCAGCATGACACCGAACACTGAAGCTTTCTTT. This sequence joins TRBV7-3 and TRBJ1-1; no clear D. Germline V gives CDR1 SGHTA, CDR2 FQGTGA. The CDR3 consists of 13 residues. Trimming shortened V by 5 bases and J by 1 base, and 8 bases separated the two germline ends.

The V gene is TRBV7-2, the J gene TRBJ1-3; D is unresolved. Germline V lookup: CDR1 SGHTA, CDR2 FQGNSA. The V gene lost 3 bases and the J gene lost 0 bases, with 15 bases spanning the gap. CDR3 length: 17 amino acids. In DNA, the CDR3 is TGTGCCAGCAGCTTGGCTCGACGGGTCCTCTCTGGAAACACCATATATTTT. Its protein product is CASSLARRVLSGNTIYF.

The rearrangement joins TRBV6-5 to TRBJ2-7; the match to TRBD1 covers 11 bases. Trimming cost V 7 bases and J 7 bases; bases outside gene matches: 12. CDR3 length: 15 residues. Germline V lookup: CDR1 MNHEY, CDR2 SVGAGI. The CDR3 sequence is CASKEEGTGGMEQYF. In DNA form, the CDR3 reads TGTGCCAGCAAGGAGGAAGGGACAGGGGGTATGGAGCAGTACTTC.

The gene calls are TRBV18 and TRBJ2-1, with D perhaps matching TRBD1 (5 bases). Trimming left V 4 bases short and J 7 bases short, with 11 bases between. The germline V gene has CDR1 KGHSH and CDR2 LQKENI. The CDR3 has 13 amino acids. The CDR3 here is CASSLSQGNEQFF. The CDR3 nucleotides are TGTGCCAGCTCACTGAGTCAGGGAAATGAGCAGTTCTTC.

This CDR3 reads CASRGGLSVLDTEAFF. The CDR3 DNA reads as TGTGCCAGCAGGGGTGGGTTAAGCGTGCTGGACACTGAAGCTTTCTTT. This sequence joins TRBV5-8 and TRBJ1-1; no definite D call. V lost 5 bases and J lost 3, with 20 bases in between. CDR1 and CDR2 (germline): SGHTS, YDEGEE. The CDR3 covers 16 residues.

This clone appeared once. The chain couples TRBV5-5 to TRBJ2-5, with D possibly being TRBD1 (6 bases). Germline lookup yields CDR1 SGHKS and CDR2 YYEKEE (reference sequence). The CDR3 loop spans 14 amino acids. V lost 4 bases and J 1 base, leaving 11 bases between the germline ends. Here the CDR3 DNA reads TGTGCCAGCAGCCCCGGGACAACCCAAGAGACCCAGTACTTC. This sequence encodes CASSPGTTQETQYF.

The chain couples TRBV20-1 to TRBJ2-5; 9 nucleotides agree with TRBD1. This CDR3 has 14 amino acids. Germline lookup yields CDR1 DFQATT and CDR2 SNEGSKA (reference sequence). Unmatched junction bases numbered 10, after V lost 3 bases and J lost 8 bases. CDR3 loop: CSASWLGQGITQYF. In nucleotides, the CDR3 is TGCAGTGCTAGTTGGCTAGGACAGGGGATCACCCAGTACTTC.

The CDR3 sequence: CASSQDLGQTYEQYF. In DNA form, the CDR3 reads TGCGCCAGCAGCCAAGATCTCGGACAGACCTACGAGCAGTACTTC. J is TRBJ2-7 and V is TRBV4-3; a weak D match, TRBD1 (6 bases). The CDR3 spans 15 residues. In germline, CDR1 is LGHNA, CDR2 YSLEER. V was pared by 0 bases and J by 2 bases, with 11 bases between.

The J gene is TRBJ1-2, the V gene TRBV7-9; 7 positions match TRBD1. CDR1 SEHNR and CDR2 FQNEAQ come from the germline V gene (reference sequence). V gave up 1 base and J gave up 5 bases; unmatched junction bases: 4. CDR3 length: 14 amino acids. CDR3 sequence reads: CASSLDGTDYGYTF. CDR3 in DNA: TGTGCCAGCAGCTTAGATGGGACAGATTATGGCTACACCTTC.

The gene calls are TRBV6-5 and TRBJ2-1; D is perhaps TRBD2 (5 bases). The CDR3 totals 13 residues. The ends were cut back, 8 bases at V and 6 bases at J, with 14 bases in the middle. Germline V gene data show CDR1 as MNHEY and CDR2 as SVGAGI. The CDR3 protein is CASLGLALNEQFF. CDR3 bases: TGTGCCAGCCTGGGTCTAGCTCTCAATGAGCAGTTCTTC.

The chain has TRBV10-1 and TRBJ2-1; D is unclear. V was clipped by 5 bases and J by 1 base, with 6 bases between them. CDR1 and CDR2 from the germline V gene are WNHNN and SYGVQD (reference sequence). The CDR3 length is 13 residues. CDR3 nucleotide sequence: TGCGCCAGCAGTCCCGGGTCCTACAATGAGCAGTTCTTC. Translated: CASSPGSYNEQFF.

The CDR3 spells CASSFTGRNSPLHF. The CDR3 coding sequence is TGTGCCAGCAGCTTTACAGGGAGAAATTCACCCCTCCACTTT. J is TRBJ1-6 and V is TRBV7-3; TRBD1 might be the D (6 bases). Germline V gene sequence: CDR1 SGHTA, CDR2 FQGTGA. Trimming took 3 bases from V and 7 from J, leaving 10 bases between them. The CDR3 extends over 14 amino acids.

This clone showed up just once. The gene calls are TRBV30 and TRBJ2-5; 8 positions match TRBD2. Germline CDR1 is GTSNPN and CDR2 is SVGIG (reference sequence). The CDR3 sequence is 14 residues long. The ends lost 2 bases at V and 5 bases at J; junction bases unmatched: 7. The CDR3 coding sequence is TGTGCCTGGAGTTCGGGAGGGGTAGGGGAGACCCAGTACTTC. This gives the protein CAWSSGGVGETQYF.

The V gene is TRBV28, the J gene TRBJ1-2, with D possibly being TRBD1 (5 bases). Germline-derived CDR1 and CDR2 are MDHEN and SYDVKM. There are 13 residues in the CDR3. The germline V and J ends were trimmed by 4 bases and 8 bases, with 14 bases remaining between them. Here the CDR3 reads CASSWGGVQGYTF. DNA for the CDR3: TGTGCCAGCAGTTGGGGAGGGGTACAGGGCTACACCTTC.

The chain uses TRBV18 and TRBJ1-1; 7 bases map to TRBD1. Germline CDR1 is KGHSH and CDR2 is LQKENI. V lost 4 bases and J lost 3; bases outside the gene matches: 2. CDR3 length: 13 residues. The CDR3 coding sequence is TGTGCCAGCTCACGAGACAGGGACACTGAAGCTTTCTTT. Its protein is CASSRDRDTEAFF.

The gene calls are TRBV11-2 and TRBJ1-5, with D uncertain. Germline CDR1 reads SGHAT; CDR2 reads FQNNGV. Trimming removed 3 bases from V and 5 bases from J, with 8 bases in between. This CDR3 is 13 amino acids long. CDR3 sequence: CASSFLRDQPQHF. CDR3 DNA: TGTGCCAGCAGCTTTTTACGGGATCAGCCCCAGCATTTT.

This rearrangement joins TRBV9 to TRBJ1-6, with D possibly being TRBD1 (5 bases). CDR1 SGDLS and CDR2 YYNGEE come from the germline V gene. Trimming shortened V by 1 base and J by 7 bases, and 9 bases separated the two germline ends. There are 14 residues in the CDR3. CDR3 protein: CASSVRDSNSPLHF. The CDR3 nucleotides are TGTGCCAGCAGCGTACGGGACTCCAATTCACCCCTCCACTTT.

The CDR3 DNA sequence: TGCAGCGTTGCCTACGACAGGGACGGAAACACCATATATTTT. It specifies CSVAYDRDGNTIYF. This sequence joins TRBV29-1 and TRBJ1-3; 7 positions agree with TRBD1. CDR1 SQVTM and CDR2 ANQGSEA come from the germline V gene. The V segment lost 4 bases and the J segment 4 bases; nucleotides outside the gene matches: 7. The CDR3 consists of 14 residues.

The genes are TRBV7-3 and TRBJ2-1; 7 bases map to TRBD2. Trimming at V came to 5 bases and at J to 5 bases, leaving 15 bases not matched to a gene. The germline V gene encodes CDR1 SGHTA and CDR2 FQGTGA. This CDR3 comprises 17 residues. CDR3 sequence (DNA): TGTGCCAGCAGCCCGGAGGGAGGGCGGGGTTCAAACAATGAGCAGTTCTTC. Translating it yields CASSPEGGRGSNNEQFF. Together with reference TRBV7-3 and TRBJ2-1, the CDR3 gives the full variable domain: GAGVSQTPSNKVTEKGKYVELRCDPISGHTALYWYRQSLGQGPEFLIYFQGTGAADDSGLPNDRFFAVRPEGSVSTLKIQRTERGDSAVYLCASSPEGGRGSNNEQFFGPGTRLTVL.

The chain couples TRBV6-2 or TRBV6-3 to TRBJ1-1; D uncertain. The CDR3 contains 13 residues. CDR1 is MNHEY and CDR2 is SVGEGT in the germline V gene. V lost 4 bases and J lost 2, with 8 bases in between. The CDR3 loop is CASSSQANTEAFF. As DNA, the CDR3 is TGTGCCAGCAGTTCCCAGGCTAACACTGAAGCTTTCTTT.

The chain recombines TRBV5-6 with TRBJ2-1, with D perhaps TRBD2 (6 bases). CDR3 length: 13 residues. V was cut by 2 bases and J by 9 bases, with 12 bases left in between. Germline-derived CDR1 and CDR2 are SGHDT and YYEEEE. CDR3 DNA: TGTGCCAGCAGCTTCCGGGAGTATAGTGAGCAGTTCTTC. This codes for CASSFREYSEQFF.

The J gene is TRBJ1-2, the V gene TRBV10-3; D ambiguous. V was trimmed by 3 bases and J by 5 bases, leaving 7 bases between them. CDR1 and CDR2 from the germline V gene are ENHRY and SYGVKD. The CDR3 has 12 residues. Here the CDR3 reads CAISETEYGYTF. The DNA of the CDR3 is TGTGCCATCAGTGAAACAGAGTATGGCTACACCTTC.

The gene calls are TRBV10-3 and TRBJ2-3; 8 positions agree with TRBD2. V lost 6 bases, J lost 2 bases, and 4 bases stayed unmatched. In germline, CDR1 is ENHRY, CDR2 SYGVKD. The CDR3 loop spans 14 amino acids. The DNA for the CDR3 is TGTGCCATCAGACTAGCGGATCCCACAGATACGCAGTATTTT. Amino acids: CAIRLADPTDTQYF.